These 2 T cell receptor beta chains were all obtained from the same sample, sequenced in a study of post-analysis software for immune sequencing data. General study points: Patients carried five TRBV segments more frequently than controls did, and TRBV5-6, TRBV5-1 and TRBV20-1 were among them.

These receptors lack a known antigen. Every TCR beta cDNA library bore unique molecular identifiers. TCRdb ran MiXCR on the PCR reads and lists one entry per CDR3 protein. The sample records roughly 600,000 distinct CDR3 sequences, around 44% being singletons. The sample was blood. These receptors were collected from a girl between 5 and 17 years old with multiple sclerosis.

The table lists this clonotype with a few counts. The V and J genes are TRBV29-1 and TRBJ2-2; 12 positions match TRBD1. Germline V lookup: CDR1 SQVTM, CDR2 ANQGSEA. The CDR3 spans 17 residues. J lost 4 bases, V lost 4 bases, and 10 bases had no gene match. CDR3 nucleotide sequence: TGCAGCGTTGCCGGGACAGGGGGCATGATGGGCACCGGGGAGCTGTTTTTT. Protein: CSVAGTGGMMGTGELFF.

This clonotype was seen a few times. V is TRBV3-1 and J is TRBJ1-5; 8 nucleotides agree with TRBD1. CDR3 length: 14 amino acids. V dropped 2 bases and J dropped 6; count of bases not matched to a gene: 3. The germline gives CDR1 LGHDT, CDR2 YNNKEL (reference sequence). CDR3 sequence: CASSQLTGGQPQHF. CDR3 sequence (DNA): TGTGCCAGCAGCCAACTCACAGGGGGTCAGCCCCAGCATTTT.